This entry features one TCR beta chain sequence. No antigen is known for it. Qualities for individual bases were not recorded, and no much larger clone is one base off. The protocol used for the library was the immunoSEQ multiplex PCR assay. Following the manufacturer's protocol, the hsTCRB Kit was used to amplify rearranged TCR beta chain sequences. An Illumina MiSeq was used to sequence the TCRB libraries. The authors' analysis ran thus. Demultiplexing, trimming and gene mapping were performed with the kit vendor's proprietary platform. Not all clones reach the TCRdb copy of this immuneACCESS table, which keeps in-frame sequences only. Checked studies attribute under half of the gap to unresolved V genes and leave the rest unexplained. V and J calls and clone size are given by that table; D and trimming were obtained from the DNA. Across this sample there are roughly 60,000 clones, with approximately 80% seen only once. The top ten constitute 3% to 4% of the sample.

These data originate in a study of a mutant IDH1 vaccine in newly diagnosed glioma (dated by TCRdb to the early 2020s). Turning to the overall study: Across visits V03 through V10, patients got a total of eight vaccinations, given in weeks 1, 3, 5, 7, 11, 15, 19 and 23. Vaccination began 4-6 weeks after radiotherapy alone, or alongside temozolomide cycles in the chemotherapy-containing groups. Of the approximately 29 treated patients, around 60% were male and 37.5% were female, and a mean age of 40.4 years was recorded. Before enrollment, most patients had been given radiochemotherapy with temozolomide as standard therapy, while the rest had received either radiotherapy alone or temozolomide alone. Six visits were used for peripheral blood collection: V03 (baseline), V05, V07, V10, V12 and V13. For exploratory analyses, fewer than 30 treated patients had longitudinal TCRB deep sequencing done wherever samples were available. Summary of the overall study and its limitations: Across multiple MHC alleles, vaccine-induced immune responses were seen in 93.3% of patients. Availability determined which PBMC samples were chosen for TCRB deep sequencing. Changes in the top peripheral T cell clonotypes picked up by TCRB sequencing did not appear to be linked to pseudoprogression. According to the authors, sample limitations meant that analyses of patient blood samples could not be reproduced.

The CDR3 runs 14 residues from the cysteine to the phenylalanine. Only the CDR3 portion is preserved as DNA: 42 bases, with reading frame beginning at the first base. Trimming removed 0 bases from V and 7 bases from J, leaving 12 bases between the germline ends. CDR1 PRHDT and CDR2 FYEKMQ are derived from the germline V gene (reference sequence). The sample's time point, from its label and the paper: week 11, during vaccination. Each vaccine dose was 300 ug of a 20-mer mutant IDH1 peptide in Montanide, given subcutaneously with topical imiquimod. The donors had newly diagnosed IDH1-mutant astrocytomas of WHO grade 3 or 4 that showed loss of nuclear ATRX. The samples were drawn from NOA16, a multicentre, single-arm, open-label phase I trial in Germany that tested a mutant IDH1 peptide vaccine in humans for the first time. Genomic DNA for TCRB sequencing was extracted from EDTA blood using the DNeasy Blood and Tissue Kit.

The chain was built from TRBV13 and TRBJ1-2; there is no confident call for the D gene. This material consisted of PBMCs, taken from a glioma patient whose treatment included an IDH1 peptide vaccine. This clonotype was obtained from a young man with glioma. The CDR3 reads CASSLGVGIGGYTF. DNA sequence: TGTGCCAGCAGCTTAGGGGTGGGTATCGGTGGCTACACCTTC.